A selection of T cell receptor beta chains follows, all from one sample in a study of lymphopenia after photon versus proton radiotherapy. TCRdb's copy holds only in-frame clones and misses some; the assay was immunoSEQ multiplex PCR. The repertoire holds approximately 45,000 clones, with approximately 83% as singletons. The material sequenced was peripheral blood, taken from a patient treated with photon-based radiotherapy. The receptors originated from a man aged 40-49 years with gastric cancer. CDR3s include the opening cysteine and the closing phenylalanine or tryptophan. Fields, in order: J gene, D gene, V gene, clone size, CDR3 protein, CDR3 DNA. A D gene is named only where the DNA matches it firmly. Not all rows give a size; the values are once, few, many and, for expanded clones, a class.

TRBJ2-7,NA,TRBV4-2,once,CASSQRELDEQYF,TGTGCCAGCAGCCAACGGGAACTTGACGAGCAGTACTTC
TRBJ1-5,TRBD1,TRBV7-9,NA,CASSRDRVGNQPQHF,TGTGCCAGCAGCAGGGACAGGGTGGGCAATCAGCCCCAGCATTTT
TRBJ1-6,TRBD1,TRBV7-2,once,CASSLAPGTGISSYNSPLHF,TGTGCCAGCAGCTTAGCGCCCGGGACAGGGATCAGTTCCTATAATTCACCCCTCCACTTT
TRBJ2-7,NA,TRBV4-2,NA,CASSQDPGTAAQYF,TGTGCCAGCAGCCAAGACCCAGGGACGGCTGCGCAGTACTTC
TRBJ1-5,TRBD1,TRBV7-2,NA,CASKGQGLSQPQHF,TGTGCCAGCAAAGGACAGGGGTTGAGTCAGCCCCAGCATTTT
TRBJ1-4,TRBD1,TRBV2,NA,CASSRGDRNRNEKLFF,TGTGCCAGCTCCCGGGGGGACAGAAACCGGAATGAAAAACTGTTTTTT
TRBJ2-7,NA,TRBV10-1,NA,CASRPPWGPYEQYF,TGCGCCAGCCGACCCCCCTGGGGGCCCTACGAGCAGTACTTC
TRBJ2-7,NA,TRBV30,NA,CAWSVLASGSYEQYF,TGTGCCTGGAGTGTATTGGCCAGCGGCTCCTACGAGCAGTACTTC
TRBJ1-5,NA,TRBV5-5,NA,CASSFESYNQPQHF,TGTGCCAGCAGCTTTGAGTCCTACAATCAGCCCCAGCATTTT
TRBJ1-1,NA,TRBV18,NA,CASSPPVGGNTEAFF,TGTGCCAGCTCACCACCGGTGGGGGGGAACACTGAAGCTTTCTTT
TRBJ2-1,NA,TRBV9,NA,CASSPPTGNEQFF,TGTGCCAGCAGCCCCCCGACGGGCAATGAGCAGTTCTTC
TRBJ1-1,TRBD1,TRBV5-4,NA,CASSPRDRGNTEAFF,TGTGCCAGCAGCCCGAGGGACAGGGGGAACACTGAAGCTTTCTTT
TRBJ2-3,NA,TRBV29-1,NA,CSALTVSGTQYF,TGCAGCGCCCTAACCGTCTCCGGTACGCAGTATTTT
TRBJ2-2,NA,TRBV7-9,once,CASSFPGSNTGELFF,TGTGCCAGCAGCTTCCCGGGGTCGAACACCGGGGAGCTGTTTTTT
TRBJ2-3,TRBD1,TRBV5-1,once,CASSPGTAQGTDTQYF,TGCGCCAGCAGCCCGGGGACAGCGCAGGGCACAGATACGCAGTATTTT
TRBJ2-1,TRBD2,TRBV5-1,once,CASRDSGGEQFF,TGCGCCAGCAGAGATTCGGGAGGTGAGCAGTTCTTC
TRBJ1-5,NA,TRBV9,NA,CASSVDGNQPQHF,TGTGCCAGCAGCGTAGATGGTAATCAGCCCCAGCATTTT
TRBJ1-2,NA,TRBV11-1,NA,CASSTGGYGYTF,TGTGCCAGCAGCACAGGAGGTTATGGCTACACCTTC
TRBJ1-1,NA,TRBV15,NA,CATSSPDGIRMNTEAFF,TGTGCCACCAGCAGCCCCGACGGCATACGTATGAACACTGAAGCTTTCTTT
TRBJ2-3,NA,TRBV15,NA,CATSRGRSGSTDTQYF,TGTGCCACCAGCAGAGGTCGGTCTGGGAGCACAGATACGCAGTATTTT
TRBJ2-5,NA,TRBV28,NA,CASSLLSQETQYF,TGTGCCAGCAGTTTACTGTCCCAAGAGACCCAGTACTTC
TRBJ2-3,NA,TRBV6-4,NA,CASSNGERADTQYF,TGTGCCAGCAGTAATGGAGAGAGGGCAGATACGCAGTATTTT
TRBJ1-2,NA,TRBV15,NA,CATSRDRVGYTF,TGTGCCACCAGCAGAGATAGGGTTGGCTACACCTTC
TRBJ2-7,NA,TRBV5-1,few,CASSLGGRDEQYF,TGCGCCAGCAGCTTGGGGGGCAGGGACGAGCAGTACTTC
TRBJ2-1,NA,TRBV28,NA,CASSHVARLSYNEQFF,TGTGCCAGCAGTCACGTAGCGAGACTCTCCTACAATGAGCAGTTCTTC
TRBJ1-5,NA,TRBV5-1,few,CASSLEPGLNQPQHF,TGCGCCAGCAGCTTGGAACCGGGACTCAATCAGCCCCAGCATTTT
TRBJ1-2,TRBD1,TRBV6-5,NA,CASSYLTGGDWDGYTF,TGTGCCAGCAGTTACTTGACAGGGGGAGATTGGGATGGCTACACCTTC
TRBJ2-3,NA,TRBV5-5,once,CASSITTFTDTQYF,TGTGCCAGCAGCATAACGACCTTTACAGATACGCAGTATTTT
TRBJ2-2,TRBD1,TRBV11-3,NA,CASSSDRGLYTGELFF,TGTGCCAGCAGCTCTGACAGGGGTCTATACACCGGGGAGCTGTTTTTT
TRBJ2-3,TRBD2,TRBV5-4,NA,CASSLTGGDTQYF,TGTGCCAGCAGCTTGACGGGGGGAGATACGCAGTATTTT
TRBJ2-1,TRBD2,TRBV5-6,NA,CASRPTSGDYNEQFF,TGTGCCAGCAGACCGACTAGCGGGGACTACAATGAGCAGTTCTTC
TRBJ2-5,NA,TRBV19,NA,CASSPSERETQYF,TGTGCCAGTAGTCCCTCAGAAAGGGAGACCCAGTACTTC
TRBJ2-7,NA,TRBV4-3,NA,CASSQGLTGPYEQYF,TGCGCCAGCAGCCAAGGCTTAACAGGTCCCTACGAGCAGTACTTC